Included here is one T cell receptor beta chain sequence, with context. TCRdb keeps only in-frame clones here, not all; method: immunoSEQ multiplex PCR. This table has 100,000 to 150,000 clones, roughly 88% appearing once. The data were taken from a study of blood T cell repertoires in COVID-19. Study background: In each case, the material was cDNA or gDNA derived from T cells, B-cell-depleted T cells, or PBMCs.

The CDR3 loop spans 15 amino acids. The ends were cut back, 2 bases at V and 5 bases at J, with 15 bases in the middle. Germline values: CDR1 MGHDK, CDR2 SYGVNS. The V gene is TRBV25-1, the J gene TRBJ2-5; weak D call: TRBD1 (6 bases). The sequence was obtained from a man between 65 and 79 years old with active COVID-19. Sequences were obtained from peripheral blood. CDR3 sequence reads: CASSEARGLGETQYF. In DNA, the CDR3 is TGTGCCAGCAGTGAAGCCAGGGGTTTAGGGGAGACCCAGTACTTC.